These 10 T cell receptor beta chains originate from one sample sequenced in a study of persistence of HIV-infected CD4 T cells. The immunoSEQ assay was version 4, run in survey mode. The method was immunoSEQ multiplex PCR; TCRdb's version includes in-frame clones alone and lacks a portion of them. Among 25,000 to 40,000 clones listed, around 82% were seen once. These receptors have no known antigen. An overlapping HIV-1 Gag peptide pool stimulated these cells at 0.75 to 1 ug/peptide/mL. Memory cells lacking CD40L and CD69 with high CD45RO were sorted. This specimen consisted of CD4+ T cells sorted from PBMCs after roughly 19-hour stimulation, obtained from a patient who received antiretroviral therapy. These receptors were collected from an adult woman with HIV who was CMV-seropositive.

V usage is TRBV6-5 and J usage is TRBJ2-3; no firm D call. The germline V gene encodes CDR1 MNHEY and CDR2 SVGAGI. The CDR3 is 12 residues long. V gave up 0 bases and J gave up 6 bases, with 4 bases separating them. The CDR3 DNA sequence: TGTGCCAGCAGTTACTCCCCCGATACGCAGTATTTT. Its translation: CASSYSPDTQYF.

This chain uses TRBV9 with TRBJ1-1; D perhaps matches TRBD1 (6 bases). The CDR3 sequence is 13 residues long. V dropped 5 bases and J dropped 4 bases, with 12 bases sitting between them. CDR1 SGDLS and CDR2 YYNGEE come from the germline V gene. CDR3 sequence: CASSPGAGTEAFF. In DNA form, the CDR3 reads TGTGCCAGCAGTCCAGGGGCCGGCACTGAAGCTTTCTTT.

The DNA for the CDR3 is TGTGCTAGTGGTTTGGTATCGGGCGAAGCTTTCTTT. Protein sequence: CASGLVSGEAFF. The V gene is TRBV12-5, the J gene TRBJ1-1; no definite D call. Germline V CDR1 and CDR2: LGHNT, FRNRAP. With 0 bases removed from V and 8 bases from J, the gap between germline ends came to 7 bases. The CDR3 has 12 amino acids.

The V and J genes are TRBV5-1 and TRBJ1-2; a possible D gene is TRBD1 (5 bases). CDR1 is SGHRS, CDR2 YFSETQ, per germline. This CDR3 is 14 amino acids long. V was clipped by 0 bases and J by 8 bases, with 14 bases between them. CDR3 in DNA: TGCGCCAGCAGCTTGGACCCAGGGTATGAAGGCTACACCTTC. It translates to CASSLDPGYEGYTF.

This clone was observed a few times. In DNA, the CDR3 is TGTGCCAGCAGTTCCGGGACAGGGGCCGCGAGCAATCAGCCCCAGCATTTT. Its translation: CASSSGTGAASNQPQHF. The V call is TRBV5-5, the J call TRBJ1-5; 10 bases are a match to TRBD1. The CDR3 is made up of 17 amino acids. In germline, CDR1 is SGHKS, CDR2 YYEKEE (reference sequence). The J segment lost 1 base and the V segment lost 5 bases, leaving 9 bases of the junction unmatched.

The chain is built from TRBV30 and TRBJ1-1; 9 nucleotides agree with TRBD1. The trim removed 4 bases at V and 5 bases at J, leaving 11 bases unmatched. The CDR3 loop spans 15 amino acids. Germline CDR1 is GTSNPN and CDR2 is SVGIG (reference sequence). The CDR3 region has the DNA TGTGCCTGGACTACTCAGGGACAGGGTAAAACTGAAGCTTTCTTT. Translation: CAWTTQGQGKTEAFF.

In DNA form, the CDR3 reads TGTGCCAGCTCAGAGGGTATCTACAATGAGCAGTTCTTC. Translation: CASSEGIYNEQFF. The V gene is TRBV18, the J gene TRBJ2-1; a weak D match, TRBD2 (5 bases). CDR3 length: 13 residues. Between the trimmed V and J ends, which lost 5 bases and 3 bases, there was a span of 8 bases. Per the germline V gene, CDR1 is KGHSH and CDR2 is LQKENI.

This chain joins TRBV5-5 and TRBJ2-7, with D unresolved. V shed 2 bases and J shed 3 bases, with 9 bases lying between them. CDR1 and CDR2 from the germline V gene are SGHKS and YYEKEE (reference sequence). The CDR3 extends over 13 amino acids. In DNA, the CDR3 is TGTGCCAGCAGCTTTTCGGGCAGCTACGAGCAGTACTTC. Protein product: CASSFSGSYEQYF.

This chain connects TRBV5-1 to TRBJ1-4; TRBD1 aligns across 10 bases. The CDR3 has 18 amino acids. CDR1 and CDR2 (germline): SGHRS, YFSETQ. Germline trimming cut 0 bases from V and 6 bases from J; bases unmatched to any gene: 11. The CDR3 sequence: CASSLGGTTGGVHEKLFF. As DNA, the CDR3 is TGCGCCAGCAGCTTGGGCGGTACGACAGGGGGCGTTCATGAAAAACTGTTTTTT.

CDR3 sequence (DNA): TGTGCCAGCAGCCTTGACAGGGGACCTAACACTGAAGCTTTCTTT. This translates into CASSLDRGPNTEAFF. The chain is built from TRBV7-8 and TRBJ1-1; 8 positions agree with TRBD1. CDR1 and CDR2 (germline): SGHVS, FQNEAQ. CDR3 length: 15 residues. J lost 2 bases, V lost 5 bases, and 7 bases had no gene match. The full variable domain, its missing parts supplied by reference TRBV7-8 and TRBJ1-1, is GAGVSQSPRYKVAKRGQDVALRCDPISGHVSLFWYQQALGQGPEFLTYFQNEAQLDKSGLPSDRFFAERPEGSVSTLKIQRTQQEDSAVYLCASSLDRGPNTEAFFGQGTRLTVV.